The source of this T cell receptor (beta chain) is a study of OX40 agonist ivuxolimab in advanced cancers. Study as a whole: Head and neck, renal cell, melanoma or hepatocellular carcinoma were the cancers that dose-escalation patients had.

The CDR3 runs to 15 residues. Germline V gives CDR1 SGHTS, CDR2 YDEGEE. The trim removed 2 bases at V and 1 base at J, leaving 4 bases unmatched. A history of autoimmune disease or systemic immunosuppression excluded patients. Data came from immunoSEQ multiplex PCR; TCRdb stores just in-frame clones and leaves some out. The repertoire holds under 150,000 clones, with roughly nine tenths as singletons. The material was CD4+ or CD8+ T cells sorted from blood, obtained in a trial of the OX40 agonist ivuxolimab. V usage is TRBV5-8 and J usage is TRBJ1-1; 8 bases line up with TRBD1. This receptor was obtained from an adult with an advanced solid tumor such as melanoma, head and neck, liver or kidney cancer. The CDR3 DNA is TGTGCCAGCAGCTTTCAGGGGGCGAGGAACACTGAAGCTTTCTTT. This sequence encodes CASSFQGARNTEAFF. Full variable domain (remainder filled in from reference TRBV5-8 and TRBJ1-1): EAGVTQSPTHLIKTRGQQATLRCSPISGHTSVYWYQQALGLGLQFLLWYDEGEERNRGNFPPRFSGRQFPNYSSELNVNALELEDSALYLCASSFQGARNTEAFFGQGTRLTVV.